This is a list of T cell receptor beta chains from one sample in a study of identical twins. One entry per CDR3 protein, called by TCRdb with MiXCR from the 5' RACE reads. The sample has 1.5 million to 2 million distinct CDR3 sequences; more than 30% are singletons. Sequencing used cord blood. The source of these receptors is a newborn girl in good health. CDR3s include the opening cysteine and the closing phenylalanine or tryptophan. Each record gives: V gene, J gene, clone size, D gene, CDR3 DNA, CDR3 protein. A D gene is named only where the DNA matches it firmly. Clone size is given for some rows only: seen once, a few or many times, or a class if the clone is expanded.

V: TRBV9; J: TRBJ2-5; size: few; D: -; DNA: TGTGCCAGCAGCGTAGCTACGAGCGGGCCCAGCGGTCTCTACAATGAGCAGTACTTC; CDR3: CASSVATSGPSGLYNEQYF
V: TRBV28; J: TRBJ1-1; size: -; D: TRBD1; DNA: TGTGCCAGCAGTCCTCAGACAGGGTACAACACTGAAGCTTTCTTT; CDR3: CASSPQTGYNTEAFF
V: TRBV10-3; J: TRBJ2-7; size: -; D: TRBD2; DNA: TGTGCCATCAGTGTGAAGCGGGAGGGATACAATGAGCAGTACTTC; CDR3: CAISVKREGYNEQYF
V: TRBV11-3; J: TRBJ2-4; size: -; D: -; DNA: TGTGCCAGCAGCCCATATCAGGGGCAGCAGTACTTC; CDR3: CASSPYQGQQYF
V: TRBV20-1; J: TRBJ2-3; size: -; D: -; DNA: TGCAGTGCTAGAATAACACCTAGCACAGATACGCAGTATTTT; CDR3: CSARITPSTDTQYF
V: TRBV3-1; J: TRBJ1-5; size: -; D: -; DNA: TGTGCCAGCAGCCAAGATTGGGGGGGAAATCAGCCCCAGCATTTT; CDR3: CASSQDWGGNQPQHF
V: TRBV6-5; J: TRBJ2-1; size: many; D: TRBD2; DNA: TGTGCCAGCAGTTACCGGACTAGCGGTTACAATGAGCAGTTCTTC; CDR3: CASSYRTSGYNEQFF
V: TRBV9; J: TRBJ1-4; size: few; D: -; DNA: TGTGCCAGCAGCGTAGGGGACTCCCGGATTCGTGGAAAACTGTTTTTT; CDR3: CASSVGDSRIRGKLFF
V: TRBV15; J: TRBJ2-2; size: -; D: -; DNA: TGTGCCACCAGCAGAGGACAGAACACCGGGGAGCTGTTTTTT; CDR3: CATSRGQNTGELFF
V: TRBV3-1; J: TRBJ2-2; size: once; D: -; DNA: TGTGCCAGCAGCCACTCTCGGTGGGGGCCCTCGGGCACCGGGGAGCTGTTTTTT; CDR3: CASSHSRWGPSGTGELFF
V: TRBV2; J: TRBJ1-2; size: -; D: TRBD1; DNA: TGTGCCAGCAGTGACCCCTCCGACAGGGCGTTTATCTATGGCTACACCTTC; CDR3: CASSDPSDRAFIYGYTF
V: TRBV12-3/TRBV12-4; J: TRBJ2-2; size: many; D: -; DNA: TGTGCCAGCAGTTTTGGGACGAACACCGGGGAGCTGTTTTTT; CDR3: CASSFGTNTGELFF
V: TRBV9; J: TRBJ2-3; size: once; D: -; DNA: TGTGCCAGCAGCGTTTCGGGAAACACAGATACGCAGTATTTT; CDR3: CASSVSGNTDTQYF
V: TRBV28; J: TRBJ2-7; size: -; D: -; DNA: TGTGCCAGCAGTCCACCCATGGCCGAGCAGTACTTC; CDR3: CASSPPMAEQYF
V: TRBV5-1; J: TRBJ2-3; size: -; D: TRBD2; DNA: TGCGCCAGTTATCCGGGACTAGCCTGGGATACGCAGTATTTT; CDR3: CASYPGLAWDTQYF
V: TRBV11-2; J: TRBJ1-6; size: -; D: -; DNA: TGTGCCAGCAGCTTAGATGGGGGACTTATTAATTCACCCCTCCACTTT; CDR3: CASSLDGGLINSPLHF
V: TRBV20-1; J: TRBJ1-5; size: few; D: -; DNA: TGCAGTGCTAGAGACCCAACCGGGGCGGAGAGCAATCAGCCCCAGCATTTT; CDR3: CSARDPTGAESNQPQHF
V: TRBV29-1; J: TRBJ2-3; size: -; D: -; DNA: TGCAGCGTTGTCCCCCTTGATGCTAGCACAGATACGCAGTATTTT; CDR3: CSVVPLDASTDTQYF
V: TRBV20-1; J: TRBJ2-7; size: -; D: TRBD1; DNA: TGCAGTGCTAGACTCGGGACAGCTGCCTACGAGCAGTACTTC; CDR3: CSARLGTAAYEQYF
V: TRBV12-3/TRBV12-4; J: TRBJ1-5; size: -; D: -; DNA: TGTGCCAGCTCTTACGGGAGGAGCAATCAGCCCCAGCATTTT; CDR3: CASSYGRSNQPQHF
V: TRBV10-3; J: TRBJ1-5; size: -; D: TRBD1; DNA: TGTGCCATCAGTACTGGACAGGGGGCCCTGGGCAATCAGCCCCAGCATTTT; CDR3: CAISTGQGALGNQPQHF
V: TRBV5-1; J: TRBJ1-5; size: few; D: -; DNA: TGCGCCAGCAGCTTGGCCGATATACCTGACAGGAATAATCAGCCCCAGCATTTT; CDR3: CASSLADIPDRNNQPQHF
V: TRBV12-3/TRBV12-4; J: TRBJ1-1; size: -; D: -; DNA: TGTGCCAGCAGCATGGGGGACGTGAGAAACACTGAAGCTTTCTTT; CDR3: CASSMGDVRNTEAFF
V: TRBV7-9; J: TRBJ1-4; size: -; D: TRBD1; DNA: TGTGCCAGCAGCTCGACAGGGGGGGAGGTAAAACTGTTTTTT; CDR3: CASSSTGGEVKLFF
V: TRBV7-2; J: TRBJ2-3; size: many; D: -; DNA: TGTGCCAGCAGCTTTACTGGAGCTCGCACAGATACGCAGTATTTT; CDR3: CASSFTGARTDTQYF
V: TRBV29-1; J: TRBJ1-1; size: -; D: TRBD1; DNA: TGCAGCTTGGGACAGGGGCCCACTGAAGCTTTCTTT; CDR3: CSLGQGPTEAFF
V: TRBV6-5; J: TRBJ2-1; size: -; D: TRBD1; DNA: TGTGCCAGCACTTTAGACAGGGGCTCCTACAATGAGCAGTTCTTC; CDR3: CASTLDRGSYNEQFF
V: TRBV7-7; J: TRBJ1-5; size: few; D: -; DNA: TGTGCTAGCAGCTTAGTATGGGGGGGTCCCCAGCATTTT; CDR3: CASSLVWGGPQHF
V: TRBV5-1; J: TRBJ2-1; size: many; D: TRBD1; DNA: TGCGCCAGCAGCTTGGGAGACAGGGTCTCCTACAATGAGCAGTTCTTC; CDR3: CASSLGDRVSYNEQFF
V: TRBV7-3; J: TRBJ2-3; size: -; D: TRBD2; DNA: TGTGCCAGCAGCTCGGGACTAGCGGGAGTGTTGGATACGCAGTATTTT; CDR3: CASSSGLAGVLDTQYF
V: TRBV12-3/TRBV12-4; J: TRBJ2-4; size: -; D: -; DNA: TGTGCCAGCAGTTTTTCCCAGGCTAAAAACATTCGGTACTTC; CDR3: CASSFSQAKNIRYF
V: TRBV7-2; J: TRBJ2-1; size: -; D: -; DNA: TGTGCCGGCAGCGTGGACAGAAGCTCCTACAATGAGCAGTTCTTC; CDR3: CAGSVDRSSYNEQFF
V: TRBV20-1; J: TRBJ2-1; size: -; D: -; DNA: TGCAGTGCTAGACCTAGACTGCACTACAATGAGCAGTTCTTC; CDR3: CSARPRLHYNEQFF
V: TRBV3-1; J: TRBJ2-5; size: -; D: -; DNA: TGTGCCAGCAGCCAGGCCTTGTCTCTCAAAAACACTCAGTACTTC; CDR3: CASSQALSLKNTQYF
V: TRBV3-1; J: TRBJ2-5; size: few; D: TRBD2; DNA: TGTGCCAGCAGCCAAGGTGGTTCTAGCGGGAGCAAAGAGACCCAGTACTTC; CDR3: CASSQGGSSGSKETQYF
V: TRBV20-1; J: TRBJ1-4; size: -; D: -; DNA: TGCAGTGGTTCGGATGGGGGGGGTAATGAAAAACTGTTTTTT; CDR3: CSGSDGGGNEKLFF
V: TRBV20-1; J: TRBJ2-5; size: -; D: -; DNA: TGCAGTGCTAGGAGAGCAGGGTACCAAGAGACCCAGTACTTC; CDR3: CSARRAGYQETQYF
V: TRBV7-9; J: TRBJ1-1; size: -; D: -; DNA: TGTGCCAGCAGCCCCAAGGTTGCGGCAATGAACACTGAAGCTTTCTTT; CDR3: CASSPKVAAMNTEAFF
V: TRBV20-1; J: TRBJ2-1; size: -; D: TRBD2; DNA: TGCAGTGCTAGAGTGACTAGCGGGGGGGACTCCTACAATGAGCAGTTCTTC; CDR3: CSARVTSGGDSYNEQFF
V: TRBV6-1; J: TRBJ2-3; size: -; D: -; DNA: TGTGCCAGCAGTGACAGGGGCCGCGTTACCCACACAGATACGCAGTATTTT; CDR3: CASSDRGRVTHTDTQYF
V: TRBV2; J: TRBJ2-1; size: -; D: -; DNA: TGTGCCAGCAAGGGGGAAGTGGGGGAGCAGTTCTTC; CDR3: CASKGEVGEQFF
V: TRBV7-2; J: TRBJ2-1; size: few; D: TRBD2; DNA: TGTGCCAGTAGCTTAGGCGCCGGGACTACCTCCTACAATGAGCAGTTCTTC; CDR3: CASSLGAGTTSYNEQFF
V: TRBV7-9; J: TRBJ2-1; size: -; D: -; DNA: TGTGCCAGCAGCCCCTCTAGCGAGCTATACAATGAGCAGTTCTTC; CDR3: CASSPSSELYNEQFF
V: TRBV28; J: TRBJ1-5; size: -; D: -; DNA: TGTGCCAGCATCGGGGATTTGGCGCCCCAGCATTTT; CDR3: CASIGDLAPQHF
V: TRBV27; J: TRBJ2-5; size: -; D: TRBD2; DNA: TGTGCCAGCAGCTCCACACTAGCGCCCCAAGAGACCCAGTACTTC; CDR3: CASSSTLAPQETQYF
V: TRBV9; J: TRBJ1-1; size: few; D: -; DNA: TGTGCCAGCAGCGTCTTGGGGAGGGACACTGAAGCTTTCTTT; CDR3: CASSVLGRDTEAFF
V: TRBV6-2/TRBV6-3; J: TRBJ2-7; size: -; D: -; DNA: TGTGCCAGCGCAGAGGCAGGGCGACGAGAGCAGTACTTC; CDR3: CASAEAGRREQYF
V: TRBV12-3/TRBV12-4; J: TRBJ2-3; size: -; D: TRBD2; DNA: TGTGCCAGCACCCGACTAGCGGGAGTAGCAGATACGCAGTATTTT; CDR3: CASTRLAGVADTQYF
V: TRBV7-2; J: TRBJ2-3; size: -; D: TRBD2; DNA: TGTGCCAGCAGCCCTCCGGGACTAGCGGGGGGGCAACCCACAGATACGCAGTATTTT; CDR3: CASSPPGLAGGQPTDTQYF
V: TRBV21-1; J: TRBJ2-7; size: many; D: -; DNA: TGTGCCAGCAGCAAAGCGCGCAGCCCTGTCTACGAGCAGTACTTC; CDR3: CASSKARSPVYEQYF
V: TRBV28; J: TRBJ2-3; size: many; D: -; DNA: TGTGCCAGCCGATCCTTCATCGACACAGATACGCAGTATTTT; CDR3: CASRSFIDTDTQYF
V: TRBV6-6; J: TRBJ2-3; size: many; D: TRBD1; DNA: TGTGCCAGCAGGCTCACAGGGGTCCCAGATACGCAGTATTTT; CDR3: CASRLTGVPDTQYF
V: TRBV7-2; J: TRBJ2-7; size: -; D: TRBD2; DNA: TGTGCCAGCAGCCCCCAAGGACTAGTCACCTGCGAGCAGTACTTC; CDR3: CASSPQGLVTCEQYF